The TCR beta chain under discussion was sequenced for a study of blood T cell repertoires in COVID-19. Assay: immunoSEQ multiplex PCR; the TCRdb copy retains only in-frame clones and omits some. The repertoire consists of around 100,000 clones, with 70% to 90% occurring once and the leading ten covering 8.4%. This clone was seen a handful of times. This clonotype was obtained from a woman in her seventies who had recovered from COVID-19. Sequenced input: peripheral blood.

CDR3 in amino acids: CASSPTPSGNLNEKLFF. The DNA of the CDR3 is TGTGCCAGCAGCCCCACTCCCTCGGGGAACCTAAATGAAAAACTGTTTTTT. The rearrangement uses TRBV5-6 and TRBJ1-4, with no clear D. The germline CDR1 and CDR2 sequences are SGHDT and YYEEEE. Trimming stripped 4 bases from V and 5 bases from J, with 21 bases between. This CDR3 has 17 residues. The variable domain in full, with the rest retrieved from reference TRBV5-6 and TRBJ1-4, is DAGVTQSPTHLIKTRGQQVTLRCSPKSGHDTVSWYQQALGQGPQFIFQYYEEEERQRGNFPDRFSGHQFPNYSSELNVNALLLGDSALYLCASSPTPSGNLNEKLFFGSGTQLSVL.